This T cell receptor beta chain was profiled in a study of T cell repertoires in cytomegalovirus infection. As for the study in general: It was recently identified HLA-C-restricted and well-studied HLA-B-restricted CMV epitopes that the study used. CMV infection and matching HLA type were both indicated by public TCR beta signatures.

TCRdb re-called the reads with MiXCR, one entry per CDR3 protein. Here the sample spans some 270,000 distinct CDR3 sequences, around 20% being singletons. Looked up from germline, CDR1 is LGHDT and CDR2 is YNNKEL (reference sequence). The CDR3 sequence is 14 residues long. Trimming removed 2 bases from V and 2 bases from J, with 8 bases in between. Concerning this clonotype: Its antigen is undetermined.

This sequence originates from a human donor in good health (CMV status not recorded). Some clones in this sample may be carry-over from other donors' samples. The genes are TRBV3-1 and TRBJ2-3; the D gene is possibly TRBD2 (6 bases). Here the sequenced sample was cultured PBMCs, taken from culture after CMV antigen stimulation. CDR3 nucleotides: TGTGCCAGCAGCCAACTAGCGTCCACAGATACGCAGTATTTT. Its translation: CASSQLASTDTQYF.